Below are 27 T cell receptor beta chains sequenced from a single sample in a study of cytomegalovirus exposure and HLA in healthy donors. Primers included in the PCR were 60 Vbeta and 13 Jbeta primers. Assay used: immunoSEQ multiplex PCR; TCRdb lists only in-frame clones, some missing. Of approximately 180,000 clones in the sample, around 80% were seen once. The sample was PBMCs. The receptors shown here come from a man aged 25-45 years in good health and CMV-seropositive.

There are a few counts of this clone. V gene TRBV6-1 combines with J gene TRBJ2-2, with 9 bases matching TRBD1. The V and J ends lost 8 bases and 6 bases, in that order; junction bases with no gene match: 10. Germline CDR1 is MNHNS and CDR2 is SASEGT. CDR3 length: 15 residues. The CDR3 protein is CASAVDRGTPGELFF. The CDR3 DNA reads TGTGCCAGCGCTGTGGACAGGGGAACGCCCGGGGAGCTGTTTTTT.

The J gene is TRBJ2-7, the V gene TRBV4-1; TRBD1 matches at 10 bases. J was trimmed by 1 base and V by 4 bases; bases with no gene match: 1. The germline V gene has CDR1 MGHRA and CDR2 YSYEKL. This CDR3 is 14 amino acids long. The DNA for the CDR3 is TGCGCCAGCAGCCTGGGACAGGGGTCCTACGAGCAGTACTTC. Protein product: CASSLGQGSYEQYF.

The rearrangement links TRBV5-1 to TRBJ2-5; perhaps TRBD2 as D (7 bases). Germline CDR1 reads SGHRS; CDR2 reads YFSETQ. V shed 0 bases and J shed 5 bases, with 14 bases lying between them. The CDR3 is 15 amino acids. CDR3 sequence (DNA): TGCGCCAGCAGCTTGGCGGGGGGCGCCGAGGAGACCCAGTACTTC. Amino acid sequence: CASSLAGGAEETQYF.

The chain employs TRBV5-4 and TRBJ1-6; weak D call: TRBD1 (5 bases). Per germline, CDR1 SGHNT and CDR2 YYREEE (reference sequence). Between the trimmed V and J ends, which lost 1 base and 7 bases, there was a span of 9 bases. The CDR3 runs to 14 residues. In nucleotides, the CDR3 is TGTGCCAGCAGCTTGTCAGGGCACAATTCACCCCTCCACTTT. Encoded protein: CASSLSGHNSPLHF.

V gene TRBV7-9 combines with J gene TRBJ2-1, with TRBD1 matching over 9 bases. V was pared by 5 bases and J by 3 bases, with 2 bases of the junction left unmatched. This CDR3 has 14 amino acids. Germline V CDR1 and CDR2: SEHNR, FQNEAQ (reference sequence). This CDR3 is CASSLTGGYNEQFF. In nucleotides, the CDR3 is TGTGCCAGCAGCCTGACAGGGGGCTACAATGAGCAGTTCTTC.

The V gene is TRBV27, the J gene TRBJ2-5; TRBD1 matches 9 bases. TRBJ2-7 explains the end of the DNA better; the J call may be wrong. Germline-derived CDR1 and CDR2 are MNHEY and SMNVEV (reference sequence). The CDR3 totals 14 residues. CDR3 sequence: CASSTGQGLYEQYF. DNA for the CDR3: TGTGCCAGCAGTACCGGACAGGGGCTCTACGAGCAGTACTTC.

The CDR3 DNA is TGTGCCAGCAGTGAATCGGGGGAGGGCCTCTACGAGCAGTACTTC. It encodes CASSESGEGLYEQYF. This rearrangement joins TRBV2 to TRBJ2-7; TRBD2 matches 7 bases. This CDR3 contains 15 residues. Looked up from germline, CDR1 is SNHLY and CDR2 is FYNNEI. V gave up 2 bases and J gave up 3 bases; unmatched junction bases: 7.

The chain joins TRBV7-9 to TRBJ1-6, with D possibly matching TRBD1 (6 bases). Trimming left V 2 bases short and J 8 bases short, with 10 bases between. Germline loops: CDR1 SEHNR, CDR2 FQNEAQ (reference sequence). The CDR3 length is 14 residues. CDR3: CASSLYRADSPLHF. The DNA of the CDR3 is TGTGCCAGCAGCTTATACAGGGCTGATTCACCCCTCCACTTT.

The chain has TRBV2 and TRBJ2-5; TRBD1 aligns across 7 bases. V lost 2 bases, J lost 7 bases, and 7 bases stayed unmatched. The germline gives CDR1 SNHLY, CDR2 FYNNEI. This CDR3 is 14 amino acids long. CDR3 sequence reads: CASSERTGKGTQYF. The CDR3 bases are TGTGCCAGCAGTGAACGGACAGGAAAAGGGACCCAGTACTTC.

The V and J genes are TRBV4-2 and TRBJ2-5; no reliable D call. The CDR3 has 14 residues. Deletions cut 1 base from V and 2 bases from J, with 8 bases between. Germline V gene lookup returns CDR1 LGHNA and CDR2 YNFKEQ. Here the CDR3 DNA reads TGTGCCAGCAGCCAAGTTTCCGGGCAAGAGACCCAGTACTTC. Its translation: CASSQVSGQETQYF.

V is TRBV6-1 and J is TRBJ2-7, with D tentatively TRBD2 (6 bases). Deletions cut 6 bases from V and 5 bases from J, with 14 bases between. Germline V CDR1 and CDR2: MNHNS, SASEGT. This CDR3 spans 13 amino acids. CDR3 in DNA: TGTGCCAGCAGCTATAGACTAGACAACGAGCAGTACTTC. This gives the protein CASSYRLDNEQYF.

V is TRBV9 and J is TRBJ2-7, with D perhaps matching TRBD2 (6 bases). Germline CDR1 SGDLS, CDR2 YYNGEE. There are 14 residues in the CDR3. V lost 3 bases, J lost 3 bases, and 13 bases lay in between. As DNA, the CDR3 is TGTGCCAGCAGCGAGGGACTCACAGACTACGAGCAGTACTTC. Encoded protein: CASSEGLTDYEQYF.

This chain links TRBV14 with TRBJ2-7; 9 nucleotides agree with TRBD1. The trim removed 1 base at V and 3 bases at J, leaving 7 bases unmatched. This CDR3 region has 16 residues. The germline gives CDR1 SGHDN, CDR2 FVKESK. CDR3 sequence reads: CASSQVGQGSFYEQYF. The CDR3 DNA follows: TGTGCCAGCAGCCAAGTGGGACAGGGAAGTTTCTACGAGCAGTACTTC. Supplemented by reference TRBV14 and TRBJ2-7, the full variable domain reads EAGVTQFPSHSVIEKGQTVTLRCDPISGHDNLYWYRRVMGKEIKFLLHFVKESKQDESGMPNNRFLAERTGGTYSTLKVQPAELEDSGVYFCASSQVGQGSFYEQYFGPGTRLTVT.

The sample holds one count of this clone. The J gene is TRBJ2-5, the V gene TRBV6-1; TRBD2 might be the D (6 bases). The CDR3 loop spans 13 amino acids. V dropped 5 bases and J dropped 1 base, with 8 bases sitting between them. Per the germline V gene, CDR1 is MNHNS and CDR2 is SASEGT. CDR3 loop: CASSRGFQETQYF. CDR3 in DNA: TGTGCCAGCAGTCGGGGGTTCCAAGAGACCCAGTACTTC.

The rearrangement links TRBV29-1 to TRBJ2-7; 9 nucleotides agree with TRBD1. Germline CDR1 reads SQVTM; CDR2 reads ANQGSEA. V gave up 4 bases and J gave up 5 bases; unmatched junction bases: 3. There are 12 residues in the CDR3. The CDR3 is CSVARQGDEQYF. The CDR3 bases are TGCAGCGTTGCAAGACAGGGGGACGAGCAGTACTTC.

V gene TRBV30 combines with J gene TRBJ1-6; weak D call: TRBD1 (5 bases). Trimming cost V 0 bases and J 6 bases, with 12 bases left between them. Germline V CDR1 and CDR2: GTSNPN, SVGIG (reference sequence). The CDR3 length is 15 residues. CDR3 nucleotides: TGTGCCTGGAGTGTCGGTACAGGTGGTAATTCACCCCTCCACTTT. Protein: CAWSVGTGGNSPLHF.

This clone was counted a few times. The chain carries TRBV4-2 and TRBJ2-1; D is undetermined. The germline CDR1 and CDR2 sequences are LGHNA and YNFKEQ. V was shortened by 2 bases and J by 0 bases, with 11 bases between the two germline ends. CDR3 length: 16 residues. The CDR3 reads CASSQTRQSSYNEQFF. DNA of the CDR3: TGTGCCAGCAGCCAAACGAGGCAGAGCTCCTACAATGAGCAGTTCTTC.

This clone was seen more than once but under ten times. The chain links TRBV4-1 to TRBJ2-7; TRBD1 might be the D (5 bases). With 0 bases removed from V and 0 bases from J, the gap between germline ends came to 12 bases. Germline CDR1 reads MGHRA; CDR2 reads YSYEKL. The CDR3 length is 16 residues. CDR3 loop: CASSQEDIYSSYEQYF. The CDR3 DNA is TGCGCCAGCAGCCAAGAGGACATCTATAGCTCCTACGAGCAGTACTTC.

The CDR3 nucleotides are TGTGCCAGCAGTTCCCCCGGGGGGAACATGAACACTGAAGCTTTCTTT. Its protein product is CASSSPGGNMNTEAFF. The chain combines TRBV6-5 with TRBJ1-1, with D perhaps matching TRBD1 (5 bases). The V and J ends lost 4 bases and 0 bases respectively, with 15 bases between them. Germline loops: CDR1 MNHEY, CDR2 SVGAGI. There are 16 residues in the CDR3.

The chain's CDR3 is CASSHNQGVHTGELFF. CDR3 DNA sequence: TGTGCCAGCAGTCACAACCAGGGGGTCCACACCGGGGAGCTGTTTTTT. The chain carries TRBV27 and TRBJ2-2; TRBD1 agrees at 7 bases. The trim removed 5 bases at V and 3 bases at J, leaving 9 bases unmatched. The germline V gene has CDR1 MNHEY and CDR2 SMNVEV (reference sequence). The CDR3 has 16 amino acids.

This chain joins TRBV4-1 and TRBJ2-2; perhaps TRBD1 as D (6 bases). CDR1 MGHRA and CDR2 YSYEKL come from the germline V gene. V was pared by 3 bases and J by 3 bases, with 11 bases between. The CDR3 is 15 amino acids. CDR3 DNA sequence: TGCGCCAGCAGCCATCAGGGGTATGACACCGGGGAGCTGTTTTTT. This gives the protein CASSHQGYDTGELFF.

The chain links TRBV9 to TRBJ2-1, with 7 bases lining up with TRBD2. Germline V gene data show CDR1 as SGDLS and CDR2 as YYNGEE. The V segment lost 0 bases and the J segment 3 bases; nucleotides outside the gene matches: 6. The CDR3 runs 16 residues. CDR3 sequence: CASSVAGGGNYNEQFF. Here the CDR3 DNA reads TGTGCCAGCAGCGTAGCTGGGGGGGGAAACTACAATGAGCAGTTCTTC.

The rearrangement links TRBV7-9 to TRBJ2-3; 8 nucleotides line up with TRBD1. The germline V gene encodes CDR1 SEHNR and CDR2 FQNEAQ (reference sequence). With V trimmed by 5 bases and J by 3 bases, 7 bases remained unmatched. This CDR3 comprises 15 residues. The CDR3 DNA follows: TGTGCCAGCAGCGACCAGGGGGCATTAACAGATACGCAGTATTTT. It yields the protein CASSDQGALTDTQYF.

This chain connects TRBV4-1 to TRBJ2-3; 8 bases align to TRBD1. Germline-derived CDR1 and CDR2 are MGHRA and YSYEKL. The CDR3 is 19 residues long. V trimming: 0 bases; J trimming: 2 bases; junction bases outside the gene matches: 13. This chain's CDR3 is CASSQEQTGAQEDTDTQYF. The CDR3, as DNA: TGCGCCAGCAGCCAAGAACAGACAGGGGCACAAGAAGACACAGATACGCAGTATTTT.

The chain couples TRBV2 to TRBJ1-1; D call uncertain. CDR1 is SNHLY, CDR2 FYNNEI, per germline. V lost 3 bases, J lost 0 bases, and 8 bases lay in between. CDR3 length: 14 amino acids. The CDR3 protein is CASSDRFMNTEAFF. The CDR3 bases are TGTGCCAGCAGTGACCGGTTCATGAACACTGAAGCTTTCTTT.

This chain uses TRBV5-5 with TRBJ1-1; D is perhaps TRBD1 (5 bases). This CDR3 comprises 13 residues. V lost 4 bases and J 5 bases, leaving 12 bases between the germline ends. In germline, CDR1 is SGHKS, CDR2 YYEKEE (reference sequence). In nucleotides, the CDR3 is TGTGCCAGCAGCCCGGCGGGGGATACTGAAGCTTTCTTT. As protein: CASSPAGDTEAFF.

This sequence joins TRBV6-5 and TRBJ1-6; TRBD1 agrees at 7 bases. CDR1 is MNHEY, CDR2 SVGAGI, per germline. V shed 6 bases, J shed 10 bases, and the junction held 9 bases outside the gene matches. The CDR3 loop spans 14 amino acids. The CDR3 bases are TGTGCCAGCAGCGTAACAGGGGAGGCCTCACCCCTCCACTTT. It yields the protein CASSVTGEASPLHF.